These 18 T cell receptor beta chains share one sample of origin, sequenced in a study of T cells in Graves' hyperthyroidism and ophthalmopathy. RNA transcripts were the template for amplifying TCR beta CDR3 regions. Carried out on the TCR CDR3, a first-round RT-PCR used the HTBI primer set. Each CDR3 protein gets one entry after TCRdb re-called the multiplex PCR reads with MiXCR. This sample yields about 210,000 distinct CDR3 sequences, of which 15% to 20% are seen a single time; around 50% belongs to the top ten. Sequenced: blood. These receptors originate from a man between 45 and 60 years old with Graves' hyperthyroidism.

Ten or more counts support this clonotype. CDR3 nucleotides: TGTGCCAGCACGCTAGCGGGAGGCCCAGTCTACGAGCAGTACTTC. This gives the protein CASTLAGGPVYEQYF. The V gene is TRBV11-2, the J gene TRBJ2-7; 11 bases agree with TRBD2. Germline V CDR1 and CDR2: SGHAT, FQNNGV. V gave up 7 bases and J gave up 3 bases; unmatched junction bases: 8. The CDR3 is 15 amino acids.

Remarks on this clonotype: One end of the junction is discordant with germline, which a read error may explain. The CDR3 DNA reads TGTGACAGCAGTCACCTCAGGACAGGGGACTATGGCTACACCTTC. Its protein is CDSSHLRTGDYGYTF. This chain links TRBV28 with TRBJ1-2; 9 bases are shared with TRBD1. The CDR3 is made up of 15 amino acids. The germline V gene has CDR1 MDHEN and CDR2 SYDVKM.

The table lists this clonotype with many counts. V gene TRBV2 combines with J gene TRBJ2-5; D perhaps matches TRBD1 (6 bases). Germline V gene lookup returns CDR1 SNHLY and CDR2 FYNNEI. The CDR3 length is 14 residues. Between the trimmed V and J ends, which lost 5 bases and 1 base, there was a span of 11 bases. In DNA form, the CDR3 reads TGTGCCAGCAGTCCACAGGGACGCCAAGAGACCCAGTACTTC. It is translated as CASSPQGRQETQYF.

This clonotype has a count of ten or more. The V call is TRBV30, the J call TRBJ2-7; 7 bases line up with TRBD1. Germline CDR1 is GTSNPN and CDR2 is SVGIG (reference sequence). The junction had 4 bases not matched to a gene; V was cut back by 5 bases and J by 0 bases. There are 13 residues in the CDR3. CDR3 in DNA: TGTGCCTGGGAGACAGGGAGCTCCTACGAGCAGTACTTC. It encodes CAWETGSSYEQYF.

The chain employs TRBV14 and TRBJ2-7, with 7 bases identical to TRBD1. The V segment lost 1 base and the J segment 3 bases; nucleotides outside the gene matches: 6. Germline V gene lookup returns CDR1 SGHDN and CDR2 FVKESK. This CDR3 contains 15 residues. The CDR3 protein is CASSQVRGRNYEQYF. In DNA, the CDR3 is TGTGCCAGCAGCCAAGTGAGGGGGCGAAACTACGAGCAGTACTTC.

This clonotype was seen a few times. V and J are TRBV19 and TRBJ1-1; no clear D gene. This CDR3 spans 15 amino acids. Trimming took 1 base from V and 5 from J, leaving 14 bases between them. Germline V gene data show CDR1 as LNHDA and CDR2 as SQIVND (reference sequence). CDR3 residues: CASSIGFGVKTEAFF. The CDR3 coding sequence is TGTGCCAGTAGTATAGGGTTCGGGGTAAAAACTGAAGCTTTCTTT. Based on the CDR3 plus reference TRBV19 and TRBJ1-1, the full variable domain is DGGITQSPKYLFRKEGQNVTLSCEQNLNHDAMYWYRQDPGQGLRLIYYSQIVNDFQKGDIAEGYSVSREKKESFPLTVTSAQKNPTAFYLCASSIGFGVKTEAFFGQGTRLTVV.

The sample holds many counts of this clonotype. The chain recombines TRBV7-8 with TRBJ2-1, with 10 bases that match TRBD1. The V and J ends lost 5 bases and 13 bases, in that order; junction bases with no gene match: 11. Per the germline V gene, CDR1 is SGHVS and CDR2 is FQNEAQ. CDR3 length: 14 amino acids. The CDR3 DNA reads as TGTGCCAGCAGCCTCGACAGGGACAGGGGTGGACAGTTCTTC. It encodes CASSLDRDRGGQFF.

In its sample, this clonotype was seen many times. This sequence joins TRBV5-1 and TRBJ2-5; D gene uncertain. This CDR3 has 13 amino acids. Germline V gene data show CDR1 as SGHRS and CDR2 as YFSETQ. V was trimmed by 5 bases and J by 0 bases, leaving 8 bases between them. CDR3 in DNA: TGCGCCAGCAGACCAGACAACCAAGAGACCCAGTACTTC. This encodes CASRPDNQETQYF. Based on the CDR3 plus reference TRBV5-1 and TRBJ2-5, the full variable domain is KAGVTQTPRYLIKTRGQQVTLSCSPISGHRSVSWYQQTPGQGLQFLFEYFSETQRNKGNFPGRFSGRQFSNSRSEMNVSTLELGDSALYLCASRPDNQETQYFGPGTRLLVL.

This clonotype was seen at least ten times. This chain uses TRBV20-1 with TRBJ2-5; 10 positions match TRBD2. The V and J ends lost 6 bases and 5 bases, in that order; junction bases with no gene match: 12. Germline V gives CDR1 DFQATT, CDR2 SNEGSKA (reference sequence). There are 15 residues in the CDR3. The chain's CDR3 is CSAGLATMGWETQYF. In DNA, the CDR3 is TGCAGTGCGGGACTAGCGACTATGGGGTGGGAGACCCAGTACTTC.

This clonotype was seen ten or more times. The rearrangement joins TRBV7-3 to TRBJ2-3; 12 nucleotides match TRBD2. Germline loops: CDR1 SGHTA, CDR2 FQGTGA. This CDR3 has 16 residues. The junction had 7 bases not matched to a gene; V was cut back by 4 bases and J by 5 bases. CDR3 nucleotide sequence: TGTGCCAGCAGCTCCCCTACTAGCGGGGGGTTAGATACGCAGTATTTT. This gives the protein CASSSPTSGGLDTQYF.

Many counts were recorded for this clonotype. V is TRBV12-3 or TRBV12-4 and J is TRBJ2-4; 11 bases map to TRBD2. This CDR3 region has 18 residues. The trim removed 3 bases at V and 2 bases at J, leaving 9 bases unmatched. The DNA of the CDR3 is TGTGCCAGCAGTTTCATAGCGGGAGGGCGTTATACCAAAAACATTCAGTACTTC. Translation: CASSFIAGGRYTKNIQYF.

This clonotype was recorded at least ten times. This chain joins TRBV20-1 and TRBJ2-7; 9 bases align to TRBD1. CDR3 size: 13 residues. The V gene's germline CDR1 is DFQATT and CDR2 SNEGSKA (reference sequence). V was pared by 6 bases and J by 6 bases, with 9 bases of the junction left unmatched. The CDR3 loop is CSASGDRDLEQYF. CDR3 DNA: TGCAGTGCATCCGGGGACAGGGATCTCGAGCAGTACTTC.

The chain joins TRBV4-1 to TRBJ2-1; no clear D. The ends were cut back, 1 base at V and 4 bases at J, with 8 bases in the middle. Per germline, CDR1 MGHRA and CDR2 YSYEKL. The CDR3 consists of 14 residues. The CDR3 here is CASSQGLVYNEQFF. Here the CDR3 DNA reads TGCGCCAGCAGCCAAGGACTTGTATACAATGAGCAGTTCTTC.

This clonotype has a count of ten or more. V is TRBV20-1 and J is TRBJ1-2; 7 bases fit TRBD1. Per the germline V gene, CDR1 is DFQATT and CDR2 is SNEGSKA (reference sequence). The length of the CDR3 is 12 residues. The ends lost 5 bases at V and 2 bases at J; junction bases unmatched: 2. The CDR3 is CSASQGNYGYTF. The CDR3, as DNA: TGCAGTGCTTCACAGGGGAACTATGGCTACACCTTC.

In this sample, this clonotype turned up many times. The chain employs TRBV20-1 and TRBJ2-1; 10 nucleotides agree with TRBD1. CDR3 length equals 14 residues. V was clipped by 6 bases and J by 5 bases; unmatched bases: 7. Germline V gene lookup returns CDR1 DFQATT and CDR2 SNEGSKA (reference sequence). The CDR3 here is CSARWDRGHNEQFF. The CDR3 nucleotides are TGCAGTGCCAGATGGGACAGGGGACACAATGAGCAGTTCTTC.

Only a few counts were recorded for this clonotype. The J gene is TRBJ2-3, the V gene TRBV5-1; 9 bases map to TRBD2. V was clipped by 3 bases and J by 2 bases; unmatched bases: 4. Germline CDR1 reads SGHRS; CDR2 reads YFSETQ. This CDR3 is built from 15 residues. CDR3 loop: CASSSRLADTDTQYF. CDR3 coding DNA: TGCGCCAGCAGCTCAAGACTAGCGGACACAGATACGCAGTATTTT.

This clonotype was found a few times. The J gene is TRBJ2-7, the V gene TRBV16; D perhaps matches TRBD2 (5 bases). Germline V gene data show CDR1 as KGHSY and CDR2 as FQNENV. Trimming removed 3 bases at V and 4 bases at J, with 13 bases between. The CDR3 consists of 14 residues. The CDR3 region has the DNA TGTGCCAGCAGCCAGAGCTCCGGGGAGTACGAGCAGTACTTC. The encoded protein is CASSQSSGEYEQYF. Together with reference TRBV16 and TRBJ2-7, the CDR3 gives the full variable domain: GEEVAQTPKHLVRGEGQKAKLYCAPIKGHSYVFWYQQVLKNEFKFLISFQNENVFDETGMPKERFSAKCLPNSPCSLEIQATKLEDSAVYFCASSQSSGEYEQYFGPGTRLTVT.

The chain uses TRBV20-1 and TRBJ1-5; TRBD1 is a possible D gene (5 bases). The CDR3 is made up of 14 amino acids. The V gene lost 1 base and the J gene lost 7 bases, with 14 bases spanning the gap. CDR1 is DFQATT and CDR2 is SNEGSKA in the germline V gene (reference sequence). CDR3 residues: CSARGAQGDQPQHF. For the CDR3, the DNA is TGCAGTGCTAGAGGGGCCCAAGGGGACCAGCCCCAGCATTTT.